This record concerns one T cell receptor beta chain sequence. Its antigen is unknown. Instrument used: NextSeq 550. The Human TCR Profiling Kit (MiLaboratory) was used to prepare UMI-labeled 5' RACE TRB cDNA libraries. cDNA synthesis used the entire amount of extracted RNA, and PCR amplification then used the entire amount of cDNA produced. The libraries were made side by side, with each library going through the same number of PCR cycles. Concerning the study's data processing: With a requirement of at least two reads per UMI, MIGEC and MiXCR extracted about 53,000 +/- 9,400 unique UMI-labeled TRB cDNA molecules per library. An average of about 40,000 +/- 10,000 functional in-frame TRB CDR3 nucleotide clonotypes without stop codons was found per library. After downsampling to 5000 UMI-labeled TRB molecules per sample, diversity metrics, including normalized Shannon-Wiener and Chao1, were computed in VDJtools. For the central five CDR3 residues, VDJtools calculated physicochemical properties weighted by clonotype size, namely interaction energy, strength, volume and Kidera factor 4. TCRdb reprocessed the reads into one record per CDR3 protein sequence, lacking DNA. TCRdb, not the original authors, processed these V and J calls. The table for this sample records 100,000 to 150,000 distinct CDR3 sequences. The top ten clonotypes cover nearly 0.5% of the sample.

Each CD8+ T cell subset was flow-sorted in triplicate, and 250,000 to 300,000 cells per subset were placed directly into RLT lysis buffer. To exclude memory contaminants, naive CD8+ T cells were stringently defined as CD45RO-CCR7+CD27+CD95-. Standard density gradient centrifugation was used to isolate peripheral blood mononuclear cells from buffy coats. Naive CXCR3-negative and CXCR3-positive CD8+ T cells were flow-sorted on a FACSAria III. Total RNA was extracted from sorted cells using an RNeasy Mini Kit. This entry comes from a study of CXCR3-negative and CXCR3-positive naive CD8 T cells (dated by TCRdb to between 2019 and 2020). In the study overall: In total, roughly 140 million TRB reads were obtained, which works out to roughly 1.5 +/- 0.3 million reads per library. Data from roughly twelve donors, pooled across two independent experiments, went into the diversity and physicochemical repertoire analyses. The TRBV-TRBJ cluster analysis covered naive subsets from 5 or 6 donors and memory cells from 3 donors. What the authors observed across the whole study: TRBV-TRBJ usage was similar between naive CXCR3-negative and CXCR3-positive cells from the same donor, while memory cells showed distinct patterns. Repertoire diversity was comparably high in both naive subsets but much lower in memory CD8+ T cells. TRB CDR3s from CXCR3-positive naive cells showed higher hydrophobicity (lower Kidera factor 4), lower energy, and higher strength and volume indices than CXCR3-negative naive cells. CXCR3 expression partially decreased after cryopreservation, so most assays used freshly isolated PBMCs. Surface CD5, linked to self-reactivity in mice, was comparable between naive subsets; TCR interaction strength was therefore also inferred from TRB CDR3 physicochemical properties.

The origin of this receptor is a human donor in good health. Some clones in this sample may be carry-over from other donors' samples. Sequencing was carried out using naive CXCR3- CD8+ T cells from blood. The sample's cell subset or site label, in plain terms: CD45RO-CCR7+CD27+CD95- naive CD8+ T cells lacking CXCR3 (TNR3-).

The CDR3 in this case is CASSYRGATGAPSYEQYF. The chain employs TRBV6-5 and TRBJ2-7; TCRdb selects TRBD1, and the lack of DNA leaves this call unchecked. The germline V gene sets CDR1 to MNHEY and CDR2 to SVGAGI. There are 18 amino acids in the CDR3, from cysteine to phenylalanine inclusive. DNA was not recorded.